Presented here are 2 T cell receptor beta chains from one specimen sequenced in a study of blood T cell repertoires in COVID-19. TCRdb's table, derived via immunoSEQ multiplex PCR, lists solely in-frame clones and lacks some. The sample contains fewer than 300,000 clones, roughly 80% of which appear only once. Sequenced: peripheral blood. These receptors were obtained from a person aged 65-85 years with COVID-19, enrolled during active disease.

The CDR3 loop is CAWSVLGVNYGYTF. The DNA of the CDR3 is TGTGCCTGGAGTGTTTTGGGAGTCAACTATGGCTACACCTTC. The J gene is TRBJ1-2, the V gene TRBV30; D uncertain. The CDR3 contains 14 residues. Looked up from germline, CDR1 is GTSNPN and CDR2 is SVGIG (reference sequence). Deletions cut 0 bases from V and 2 bases from J, with 10 bases between.

V is TRBV9 and J is TRBJ1-1; 10 bases agree with TRBD1. CDR1 is SGDLS and CDR2 is YYNGEE in the germline V gene. J gave up 11 bases and V 7 bases, and 8 bases lay outside the gene matches. The CDR3 totals 12 residues. CDR3 sequence reads: CASGQGGGLAFF. The CDR3 nucleotides read TGTGCCAGCGGACAGGGGGGCGGTTTGGCTTTCTTT.